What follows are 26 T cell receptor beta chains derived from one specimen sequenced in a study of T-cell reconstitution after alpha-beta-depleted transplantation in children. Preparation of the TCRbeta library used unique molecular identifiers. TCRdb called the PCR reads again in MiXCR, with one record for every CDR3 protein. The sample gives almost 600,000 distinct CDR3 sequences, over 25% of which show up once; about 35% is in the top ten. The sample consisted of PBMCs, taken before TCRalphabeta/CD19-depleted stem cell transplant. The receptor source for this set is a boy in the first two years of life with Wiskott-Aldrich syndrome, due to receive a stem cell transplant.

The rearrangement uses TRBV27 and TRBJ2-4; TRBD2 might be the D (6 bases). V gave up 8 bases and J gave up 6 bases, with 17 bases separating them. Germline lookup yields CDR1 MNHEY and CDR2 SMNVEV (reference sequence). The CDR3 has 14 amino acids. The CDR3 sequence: CASSGGSGPNIQYF. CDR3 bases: TGTGCCAGCTCTGGAGGGTCAGGACCAAACATTCAGTACTTC.

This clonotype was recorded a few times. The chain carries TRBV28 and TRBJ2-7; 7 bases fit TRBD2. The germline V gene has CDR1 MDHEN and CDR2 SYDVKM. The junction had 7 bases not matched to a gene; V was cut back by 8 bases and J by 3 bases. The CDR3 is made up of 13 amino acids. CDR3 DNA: TGTGCCAGCGTCCGTCCTAGCGGCTACGAGCAGTACTTC. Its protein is CASVRPSGYEQYF.

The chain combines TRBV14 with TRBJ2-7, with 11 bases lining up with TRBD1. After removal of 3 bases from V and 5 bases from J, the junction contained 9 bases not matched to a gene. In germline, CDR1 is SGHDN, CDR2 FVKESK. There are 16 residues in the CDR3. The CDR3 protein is CASSQVDRGLYHEQYF. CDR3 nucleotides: TGTGCCAGCAGCCAGGTGGACAGGGGGCTTTACCACGAGCAGTACTTC.

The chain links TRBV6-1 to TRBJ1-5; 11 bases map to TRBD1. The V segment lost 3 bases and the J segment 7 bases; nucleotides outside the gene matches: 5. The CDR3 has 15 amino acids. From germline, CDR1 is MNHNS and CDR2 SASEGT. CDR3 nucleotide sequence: TGTGCCAGCAGTGAGGGGACAGGGGGAAGCCAGCCCCAGCATTTT. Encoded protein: CASSEGTGGSQPQHF.

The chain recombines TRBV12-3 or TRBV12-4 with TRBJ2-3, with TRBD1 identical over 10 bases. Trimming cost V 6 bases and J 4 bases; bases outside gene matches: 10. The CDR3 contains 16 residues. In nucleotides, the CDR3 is TGTGCCAGCAGCCGGAGGGACAGGGGTGGGCCAGATACGCAGTATTTT. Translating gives CASSRRDRGGPDTQYF.

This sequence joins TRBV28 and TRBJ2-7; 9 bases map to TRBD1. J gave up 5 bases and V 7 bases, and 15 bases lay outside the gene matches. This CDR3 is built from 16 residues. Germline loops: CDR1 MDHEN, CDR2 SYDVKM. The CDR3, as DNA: TGTGCCAGCACCGATCTTCTAGGACAGGGGCTGAACGAGCAGTACTTC. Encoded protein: CASTDLLGQGLNEQYF. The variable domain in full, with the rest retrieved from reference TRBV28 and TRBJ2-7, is DVKVTQSSRYLVKRTGEKVFLECVQDMDHENMFWYRQDPGLGLRLIYFSYDVKMKEKGDIPEGYSVSREKKERFSLILESASTNQTSMYLCASTDLLGQGLNEQYFGPGTRLTVT.

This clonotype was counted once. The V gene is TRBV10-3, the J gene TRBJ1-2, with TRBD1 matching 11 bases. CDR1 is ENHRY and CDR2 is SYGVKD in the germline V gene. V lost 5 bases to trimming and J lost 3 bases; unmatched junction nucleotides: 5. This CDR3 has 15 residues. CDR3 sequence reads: CAISTTGQGDYGYTF. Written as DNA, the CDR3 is TGTGCCATCAGTACGACGGGACAGGGGGACTATGGCTACACCTTC.

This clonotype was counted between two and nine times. The CDR3 DNA follows: TGCAGTGCTGCCCGGACTAGCGGGAGGAGGGGCACAGATACGCAGTATTTT. It is translated as CSAARTSGRRGTDTQYF. The rearrangement links TRBV20-1 to TRBJ2-3, with 14 bases identical to TRBD2. The CDR3 loop spans 17 amino acids. Germline assignment: CDR1 DFQATT and CDR2 SNEGSKA (reference sequence). V was clipped by 5 bases and J by 1 base; unmatched bases: 8.

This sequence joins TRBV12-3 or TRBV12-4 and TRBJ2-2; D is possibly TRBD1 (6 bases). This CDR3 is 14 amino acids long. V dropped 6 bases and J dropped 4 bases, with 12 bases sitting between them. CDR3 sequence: CASRRQETTGELFF. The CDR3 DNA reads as TGTGCCAGCAGGAGACAGGAGACCACCGGGGAGCTGTTTTTT.

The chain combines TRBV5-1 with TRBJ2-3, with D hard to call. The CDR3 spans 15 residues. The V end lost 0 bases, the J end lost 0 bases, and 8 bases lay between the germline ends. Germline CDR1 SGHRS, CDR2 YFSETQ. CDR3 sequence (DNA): TGCGCCAGCAGCTTGGAGTGGAAAAGCACAGATACGCAGTATTTT. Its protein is CASSLEWKSTDTQYF.

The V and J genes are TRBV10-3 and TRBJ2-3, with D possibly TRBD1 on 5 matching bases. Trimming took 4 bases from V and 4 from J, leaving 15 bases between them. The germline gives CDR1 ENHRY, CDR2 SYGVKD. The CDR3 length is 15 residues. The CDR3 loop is CAISGRVQAADTQYF. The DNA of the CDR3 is TGTGCCATCAGTGGTAGGGTACAGGCGGCAGATACGCAGTATTTT.

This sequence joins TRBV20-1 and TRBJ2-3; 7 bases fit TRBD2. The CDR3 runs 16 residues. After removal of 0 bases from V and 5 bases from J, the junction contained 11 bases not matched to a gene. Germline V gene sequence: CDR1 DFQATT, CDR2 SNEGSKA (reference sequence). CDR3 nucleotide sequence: TGCAGTGCTAGAGACGGGCGGGGGTCCACGAGAGATACGCAGTATTTT. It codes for CSARDGRGSTRDTQYF.

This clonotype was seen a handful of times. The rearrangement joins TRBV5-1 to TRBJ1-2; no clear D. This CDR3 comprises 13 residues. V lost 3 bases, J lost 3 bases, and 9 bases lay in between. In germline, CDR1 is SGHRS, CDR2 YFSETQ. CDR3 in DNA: TGCGCCAGCAGCTCCGCCGGGCACTATGGCTACACCTTC. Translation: CASSSAGHYGYTF.

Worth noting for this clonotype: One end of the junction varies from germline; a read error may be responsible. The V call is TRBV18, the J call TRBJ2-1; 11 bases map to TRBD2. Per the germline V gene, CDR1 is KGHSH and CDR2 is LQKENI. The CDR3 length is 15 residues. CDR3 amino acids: CASSPLAGANNEQFF. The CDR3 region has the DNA TGTGCCAGCTCGCCACTAGCGGGAGCGAACAATGAGCAGTTCTTC.

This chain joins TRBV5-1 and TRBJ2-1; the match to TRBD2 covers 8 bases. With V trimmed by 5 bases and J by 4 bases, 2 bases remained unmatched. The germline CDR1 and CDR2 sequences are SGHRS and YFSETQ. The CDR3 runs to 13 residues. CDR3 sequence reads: CASRTSGYNEQFF. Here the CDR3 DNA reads TGCGCCAGCAGAACTAGCGGTTACAATGAGCAGTTCTTC. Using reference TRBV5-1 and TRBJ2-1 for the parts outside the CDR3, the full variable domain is KAGVTQTPRYLIKTRGQQVTLSCSPISGHRSVSWYQQTPGQGLQFLFEYFSETQRNKGNFPGRFSGRQFSNSRSEMNVSTLELGDSALYLCASRTSGYNEQFFGPGTRLTVL.

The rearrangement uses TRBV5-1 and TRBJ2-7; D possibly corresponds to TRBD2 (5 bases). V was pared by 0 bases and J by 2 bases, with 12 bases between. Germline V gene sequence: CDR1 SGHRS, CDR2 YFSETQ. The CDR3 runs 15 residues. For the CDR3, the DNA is TGCGCCAGCAGCTTGGAGCCGGGGAACGCCTACGAGCAGTACTTC. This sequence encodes CASSLEPGNAYEQYF. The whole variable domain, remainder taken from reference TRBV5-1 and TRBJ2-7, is KAGVTQTPRYLIKTRGQQVTLSCSPISGHRSVSWYQQTPGQGLQFLFEYFSETQRNKGNFPGRFSGRQFSNSRSEMNVSTLELGDSALYLCASSLEPGNAYEQYFGPGTRLTVT.

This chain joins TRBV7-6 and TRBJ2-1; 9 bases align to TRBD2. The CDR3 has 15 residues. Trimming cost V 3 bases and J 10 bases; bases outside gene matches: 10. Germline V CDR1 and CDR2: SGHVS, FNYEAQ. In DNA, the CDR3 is TGTGCCAGCAGCTTGGCGGGAGGGGGTTTCGGGGAGCAGTTCTTC. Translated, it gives CASSLAGGGFGEQFF.

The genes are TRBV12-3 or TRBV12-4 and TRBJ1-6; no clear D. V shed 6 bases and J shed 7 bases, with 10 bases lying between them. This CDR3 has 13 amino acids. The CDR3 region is CASSPSRNSPLHF. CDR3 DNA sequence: TGTGCCAGCAGCCCATCCAGGAATTCACCCCTCCACTTT.

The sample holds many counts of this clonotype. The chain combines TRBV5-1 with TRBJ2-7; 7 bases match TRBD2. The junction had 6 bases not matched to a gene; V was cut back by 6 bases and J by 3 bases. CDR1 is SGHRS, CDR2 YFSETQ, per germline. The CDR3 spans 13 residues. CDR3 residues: CASMTSSGYEQYF. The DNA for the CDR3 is TGCGCCAGCATGACTAGCTCCGGCTACGAGCAGTACTTC.

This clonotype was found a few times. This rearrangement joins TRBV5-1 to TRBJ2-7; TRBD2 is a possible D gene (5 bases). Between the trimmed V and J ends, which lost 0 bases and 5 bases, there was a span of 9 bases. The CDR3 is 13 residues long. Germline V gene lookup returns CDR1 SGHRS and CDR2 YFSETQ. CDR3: CASSLGRSNEQYF. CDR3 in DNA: TGCGCCAGCAGCTTGGGGAGGTCCAACGAGCAGTACTTC.

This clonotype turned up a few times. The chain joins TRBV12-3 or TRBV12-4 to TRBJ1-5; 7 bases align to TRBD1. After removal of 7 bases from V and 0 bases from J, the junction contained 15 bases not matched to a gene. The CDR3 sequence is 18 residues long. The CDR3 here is CASTLGGPGGYSNQPQHF. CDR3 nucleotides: TGTGCCAGCACCCTAGGGGGCCCGGGAGGGTATAGCAATCAGCCCCAGCATTTT.

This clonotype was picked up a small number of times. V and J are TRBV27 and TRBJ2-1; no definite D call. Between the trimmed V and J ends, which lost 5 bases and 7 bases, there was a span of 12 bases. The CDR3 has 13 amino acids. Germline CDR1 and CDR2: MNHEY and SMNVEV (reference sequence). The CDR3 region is CASSQRLVNEQFF. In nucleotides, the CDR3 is TGTGCCAGCAGTCAGAGATTGGTAAATGAGCAGTTCTTC.

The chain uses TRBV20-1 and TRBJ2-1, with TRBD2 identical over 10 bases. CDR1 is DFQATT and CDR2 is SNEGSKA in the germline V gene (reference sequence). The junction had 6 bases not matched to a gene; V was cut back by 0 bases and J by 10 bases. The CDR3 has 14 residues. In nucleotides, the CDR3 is TGCAGTGCTAGAGACAGCGGGAGGGCCGGCGAGCAGTTCTTC. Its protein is CSARDSGRAGEQFF.

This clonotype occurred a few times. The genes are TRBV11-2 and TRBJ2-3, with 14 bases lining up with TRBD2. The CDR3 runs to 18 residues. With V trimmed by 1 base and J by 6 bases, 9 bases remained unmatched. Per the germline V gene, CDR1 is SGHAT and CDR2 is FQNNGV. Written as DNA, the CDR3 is TGTGCCAGCAGCTTAGTGGGGACTAGCGGGAGCTTGTCGGATACGCAGTATTTT. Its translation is CASSLVGTSGSLSDTQYF.

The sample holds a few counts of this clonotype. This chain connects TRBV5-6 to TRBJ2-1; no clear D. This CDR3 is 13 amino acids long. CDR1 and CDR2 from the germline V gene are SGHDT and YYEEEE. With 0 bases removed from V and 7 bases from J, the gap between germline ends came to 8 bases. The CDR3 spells CASSLDSLNEQFF. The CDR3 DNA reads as TGTGCCAGCAGCTTGGACAGCCTAAATGAGCAGTTCTTC.

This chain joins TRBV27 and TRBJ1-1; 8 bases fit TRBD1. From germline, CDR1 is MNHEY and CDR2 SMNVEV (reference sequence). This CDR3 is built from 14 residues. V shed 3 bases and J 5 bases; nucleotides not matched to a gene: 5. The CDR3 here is CASSLRTGWTEAFF. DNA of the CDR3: TGTGCCAGCAGTTTGAGGACAGGGTGGACTGAAGCTTTCTTT.